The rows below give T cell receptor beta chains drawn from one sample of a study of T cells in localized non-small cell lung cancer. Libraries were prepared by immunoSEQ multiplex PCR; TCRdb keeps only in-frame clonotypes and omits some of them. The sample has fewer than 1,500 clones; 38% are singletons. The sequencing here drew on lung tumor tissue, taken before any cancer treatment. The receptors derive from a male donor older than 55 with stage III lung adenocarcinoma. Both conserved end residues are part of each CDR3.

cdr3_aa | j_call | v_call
CASRDRGRINEKLFF | TRBJ1-4 | TRBV6-8
CASSPSGLEIYEQYF | TRBJ2-7 | TRBV18
CASSIGDLRTGELFF | TRBJ2-2 | TRBV11-3
CASSRDAEETQYF | TRBJ2-5 | TRBV6-8
CASGPTTAGQPQHF | TRBJ1-5 | TRBV12-5
CSAGRKNTEAFF | TRBJ1-1 | TRBV29-1
CASSYRGNEKLFF | TRBJ1-4 | TRBV6-8
CASSLLGTGVIDIQYF | TRBJ2-4 | TRBV11-3
CASSQRLSFDTQYF | TRBJ2-3 | TRBV11-3
CASRREQGASGNTIYF | TRBJ1-3 | TRBV2
CASSDAGLAGDHGEQFF | TRBJ2-1 | TRBV6-8
CSVLPRGGDYTF | TRBJ1-2 | TRBV29-1
CASSPPGYEQYF | TRBJ2-7 | TRBV18
CASSRTPTTGNYGYTF | TRBJ1-2 | TRBV6-8
CASSGLQETQYF | TRBJ2-5 | TRBV9
CASSQRQGREQFF | TRBJ2-1 | TRBV14
CAWSTTDLNQPQHF | TRBJ1-5 | TRBV30
CASSPLRAGTSSGANVLTF | TRBJ2-6 | TRBV18
CASNGAPRDTIYF | TRBJ1-3 | TRBV6-8
CASISLGRSQDTQYF | TRBJ2-3 | TRBV28
CASSIGRNTEAFF | TRBJ1-1 | TRBV19
CASSLGSQEQYF | TRBJ2-4 | TRBV13
CASSFAGSSYEQYF | TRBJ2-7 | TRBV11-3
CASSRGTGWNTEAFF | TRBJ1-1 | TRBV14
CASSLGRGGTDTQYF | TRBJ2-3 | TRBV5-1
CASPDRGLGNTIYF | TRBJ1-3 | TRBV19
CSASGGLNTEAFF | TRBJ1-1 | TRBV29-1
CAWSVFRTGFNQPQHF | TRBJ1-5 | TRBV30
CASSPRDSSYEQYF | TRBJ2-7 | TRBV18
CASSLGGIAKNIQYF | TRBJ2-4 | TRBV28
CASSEPARDEQFF | TRBJ2-1 | TRBV10-2
CASSLVVGGGYNEQFF | TRBJ2-1 | TRBV11-3
CASSPPWVDFQETQYF | TRBJ2-5 | TRBV9
CSVDSAYQETQYF | TRBJ2-5 | TRBV29-1
CASRDRLSETQYF | TRBJ2-5 | TRBV12-5
CASRGYGQGNTGELFF | TRBJ2-2 | TRBV19
CASSPGTRQGSPLHF | TRBJ1-6 | TRBV18
CASSPVRGGKKCRAISNQPQHF | TRBJ1-5 | TRBV5-1
CASSEGRRHTQYF | TRBJ2-3 | TRBV2
CASSQFRSADTQYF | TRBJ2-3 | TRBV11-3